The entry that follows covers one TCR beta chain sequence. Its antigen is undetermined. This entry comes from a study of cytomegalovirus exposure and HLA in healthy donors. Study results and caveats: With further analysis later on, most CMV-associated TCR beta chains appeared HLA-restricted. Most TCR sequences proved rare, with some public TCRs found in many donors.

Each donor was nominally healthy when sampled (though unrecorded immune exposures were likely). The germline V and J ends were trimmed by 2 bases and 4 bases, with 6 bases remaining between them. The CDR3 runs 11 residues. The V gene's germline CDR1 is GTSNPN and CDR2 SVGIG (reference sequence). The PCR contained 60 Vbeta and 13 Jbeta primers. Assay: immunoSEQ multiplex PCR; the TCRdb copy retains only in-frame clones and omits some. The profile shows around 89,000 clones, approximately 84% of them singletons. The source material was PBMCs. The chain employs TRBV30 and TRBJ2-7; no clear D gene. The TCR sequence derives from a girl aged 2-10 years in good health and CMV-seropositive. The CDR3 reads CAWSILYEQYF. CDR3 nucleotide sequence: TGTGCCTGGAGTATACTGTACGAGCAGTACTTC.